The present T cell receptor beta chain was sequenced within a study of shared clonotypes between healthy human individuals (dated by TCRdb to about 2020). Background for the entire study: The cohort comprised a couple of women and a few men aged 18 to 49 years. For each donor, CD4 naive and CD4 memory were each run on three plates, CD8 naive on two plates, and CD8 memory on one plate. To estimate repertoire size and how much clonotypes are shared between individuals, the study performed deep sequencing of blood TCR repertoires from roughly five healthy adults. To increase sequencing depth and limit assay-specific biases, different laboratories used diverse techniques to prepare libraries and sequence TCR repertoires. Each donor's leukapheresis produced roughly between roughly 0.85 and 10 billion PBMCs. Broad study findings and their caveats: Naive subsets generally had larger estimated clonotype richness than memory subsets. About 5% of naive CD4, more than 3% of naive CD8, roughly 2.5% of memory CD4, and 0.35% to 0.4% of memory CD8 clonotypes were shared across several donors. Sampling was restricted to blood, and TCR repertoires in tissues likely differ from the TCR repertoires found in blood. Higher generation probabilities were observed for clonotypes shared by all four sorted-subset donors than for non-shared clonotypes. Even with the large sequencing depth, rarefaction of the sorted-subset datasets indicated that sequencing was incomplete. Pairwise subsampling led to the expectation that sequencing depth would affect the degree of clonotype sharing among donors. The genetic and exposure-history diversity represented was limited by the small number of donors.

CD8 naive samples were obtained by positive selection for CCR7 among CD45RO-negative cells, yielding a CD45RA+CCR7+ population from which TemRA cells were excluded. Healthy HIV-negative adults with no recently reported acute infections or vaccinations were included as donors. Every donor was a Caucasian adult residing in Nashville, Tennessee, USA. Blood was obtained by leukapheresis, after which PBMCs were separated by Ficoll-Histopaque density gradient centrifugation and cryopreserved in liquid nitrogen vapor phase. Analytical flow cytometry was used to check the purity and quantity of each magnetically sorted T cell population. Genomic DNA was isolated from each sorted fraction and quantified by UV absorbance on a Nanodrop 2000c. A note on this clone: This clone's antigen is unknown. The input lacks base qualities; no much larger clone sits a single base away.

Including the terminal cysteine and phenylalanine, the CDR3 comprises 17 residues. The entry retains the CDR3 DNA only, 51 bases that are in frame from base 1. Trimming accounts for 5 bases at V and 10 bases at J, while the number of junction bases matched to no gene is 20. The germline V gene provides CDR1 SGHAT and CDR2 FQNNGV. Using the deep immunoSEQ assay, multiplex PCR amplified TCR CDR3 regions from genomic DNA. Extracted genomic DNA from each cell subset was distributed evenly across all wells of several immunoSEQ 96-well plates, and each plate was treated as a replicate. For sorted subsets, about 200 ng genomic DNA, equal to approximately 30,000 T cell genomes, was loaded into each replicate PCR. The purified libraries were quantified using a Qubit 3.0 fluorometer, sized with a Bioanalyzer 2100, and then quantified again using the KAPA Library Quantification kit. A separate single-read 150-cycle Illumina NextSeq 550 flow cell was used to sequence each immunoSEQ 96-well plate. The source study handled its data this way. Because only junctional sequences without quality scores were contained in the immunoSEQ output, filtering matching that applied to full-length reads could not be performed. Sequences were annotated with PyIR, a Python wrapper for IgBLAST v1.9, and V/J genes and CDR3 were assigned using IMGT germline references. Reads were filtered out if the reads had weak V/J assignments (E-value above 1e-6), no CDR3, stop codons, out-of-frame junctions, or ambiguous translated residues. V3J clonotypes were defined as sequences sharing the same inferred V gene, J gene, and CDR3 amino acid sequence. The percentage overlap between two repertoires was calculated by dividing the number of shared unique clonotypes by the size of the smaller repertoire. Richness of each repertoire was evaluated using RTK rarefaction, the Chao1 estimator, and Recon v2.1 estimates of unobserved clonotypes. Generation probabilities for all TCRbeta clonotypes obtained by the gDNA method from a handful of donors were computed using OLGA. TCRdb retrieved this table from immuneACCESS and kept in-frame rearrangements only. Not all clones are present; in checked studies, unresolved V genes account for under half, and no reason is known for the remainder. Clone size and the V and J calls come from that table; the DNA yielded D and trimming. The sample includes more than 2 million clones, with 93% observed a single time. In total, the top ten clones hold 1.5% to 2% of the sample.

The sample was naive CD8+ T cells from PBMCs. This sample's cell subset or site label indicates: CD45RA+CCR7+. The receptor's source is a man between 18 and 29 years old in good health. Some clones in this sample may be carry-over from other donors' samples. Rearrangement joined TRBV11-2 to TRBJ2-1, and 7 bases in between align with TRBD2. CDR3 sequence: CASSPRSTSARTGEQFF. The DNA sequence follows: TGTGCCAGCAGCCCGAGATCCACTAGCGCCAGGACTGGAGAGCAGTTCTTC. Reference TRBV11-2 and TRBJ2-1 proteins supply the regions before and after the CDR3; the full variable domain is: EAGVAQSPRYKIIEKRQSVAFWCNPISGHATLYWYQQILGQGPKLLIQFQNNGVVDDSQLPKDRFSAERLKGVDSTLKIQPAKLEDSAVYLCASSPRSTSARTGEQFFGPGTRLTVL.